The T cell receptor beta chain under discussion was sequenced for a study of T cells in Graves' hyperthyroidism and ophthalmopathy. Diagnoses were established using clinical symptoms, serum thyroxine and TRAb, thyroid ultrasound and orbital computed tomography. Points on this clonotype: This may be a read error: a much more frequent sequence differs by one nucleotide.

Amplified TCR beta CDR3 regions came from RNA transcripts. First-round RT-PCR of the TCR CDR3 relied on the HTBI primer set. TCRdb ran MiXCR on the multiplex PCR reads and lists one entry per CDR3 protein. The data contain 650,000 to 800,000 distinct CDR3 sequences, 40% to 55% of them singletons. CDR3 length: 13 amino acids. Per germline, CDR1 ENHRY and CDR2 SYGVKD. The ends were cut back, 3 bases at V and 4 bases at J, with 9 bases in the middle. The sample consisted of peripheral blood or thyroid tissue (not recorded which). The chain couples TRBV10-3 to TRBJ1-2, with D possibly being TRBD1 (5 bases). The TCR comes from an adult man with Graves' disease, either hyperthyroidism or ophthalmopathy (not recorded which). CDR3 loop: CAISERGSYGYTF. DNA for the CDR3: TGTGCCATCAGTGAAAGGGGAAGCTATGGCTACACCTTC.